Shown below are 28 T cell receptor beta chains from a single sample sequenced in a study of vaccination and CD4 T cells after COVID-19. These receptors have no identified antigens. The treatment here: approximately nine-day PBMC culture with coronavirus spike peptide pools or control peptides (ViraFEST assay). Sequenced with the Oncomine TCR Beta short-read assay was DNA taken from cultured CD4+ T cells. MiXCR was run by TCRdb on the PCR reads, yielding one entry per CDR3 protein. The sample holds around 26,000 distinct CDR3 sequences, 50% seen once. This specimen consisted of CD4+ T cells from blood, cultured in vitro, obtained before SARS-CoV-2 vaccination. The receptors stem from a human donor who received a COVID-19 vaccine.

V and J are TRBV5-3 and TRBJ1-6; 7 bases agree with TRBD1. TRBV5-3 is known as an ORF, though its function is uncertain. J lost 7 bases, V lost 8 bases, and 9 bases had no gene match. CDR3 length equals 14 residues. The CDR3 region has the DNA TGTGCCAGCAGCAGGGACAGAGGCAATTCACCCCTCCACTTT. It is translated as CASSRDRGNSPLHF.

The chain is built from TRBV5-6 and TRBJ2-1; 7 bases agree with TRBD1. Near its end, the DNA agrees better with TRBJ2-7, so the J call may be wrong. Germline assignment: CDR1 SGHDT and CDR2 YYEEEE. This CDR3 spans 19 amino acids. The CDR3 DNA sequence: TGTGCCAGCAGCTTGTTACGATTCCCGATCCGGGACAGCTCCTACGAGCAGTACTTC. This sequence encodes CASSLLRFPIRDSSYEQYF.

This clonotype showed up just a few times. The CDR3 bases are TGTGCCAGAAGCGATTTATCTAACTATGGCTACACCTTC. Translation: CARSDLSNYGYTF. V and J are TRBV5-3 and TRBJ1-2; D remains unclear. TRBV5-3 is known as an ORF, though its function is uncertain. This CDR3 has 13 residues. V was cut by 4 bases and J by 0 bases, with 7 bases left in between.

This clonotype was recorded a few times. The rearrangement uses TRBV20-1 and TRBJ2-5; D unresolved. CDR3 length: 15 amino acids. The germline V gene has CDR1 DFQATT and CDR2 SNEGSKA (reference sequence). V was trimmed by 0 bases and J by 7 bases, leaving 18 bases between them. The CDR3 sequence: CSARDQLQPLWTQYF. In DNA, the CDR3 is TGCAGTGCTAGAGATCAGCTACAGCCGCTTTGGACCCAGTACTTC.

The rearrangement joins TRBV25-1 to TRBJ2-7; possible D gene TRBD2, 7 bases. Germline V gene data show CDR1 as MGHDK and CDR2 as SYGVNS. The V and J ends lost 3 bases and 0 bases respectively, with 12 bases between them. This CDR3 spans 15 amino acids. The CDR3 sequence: CASSEGGGSSYEQYF. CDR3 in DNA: TGTGCCAGCAGTGAGGGGGGCGGGAGCTCCTACGAGCAGTACTTC.

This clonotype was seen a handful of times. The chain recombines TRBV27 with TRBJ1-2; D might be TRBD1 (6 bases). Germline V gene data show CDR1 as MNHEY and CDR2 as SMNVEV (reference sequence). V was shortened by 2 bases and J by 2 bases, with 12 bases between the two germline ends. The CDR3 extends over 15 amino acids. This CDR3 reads CASSLRTEKNYGYTF. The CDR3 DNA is TGTGCCAGCAGTTTAAGGACAGAGAAGAACTATGGCTACACCTTC.

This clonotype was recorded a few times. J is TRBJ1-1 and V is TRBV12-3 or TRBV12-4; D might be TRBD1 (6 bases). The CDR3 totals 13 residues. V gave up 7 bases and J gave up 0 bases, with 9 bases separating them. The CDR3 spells CASKAGVNTEAFF. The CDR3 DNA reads TGTGCCAGCAAAGCAGGGGTGAACACTGAAGCTTTCTTT.

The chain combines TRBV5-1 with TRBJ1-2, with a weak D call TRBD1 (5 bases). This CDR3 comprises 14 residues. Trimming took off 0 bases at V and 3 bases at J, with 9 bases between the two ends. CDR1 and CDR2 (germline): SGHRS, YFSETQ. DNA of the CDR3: TGCGCCAGCAGCTTGGGCGGGACGGACTATGGCTACACCTTC. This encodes CASSLGGTDYGYTF. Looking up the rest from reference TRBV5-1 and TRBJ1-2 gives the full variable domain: KAGVTQTPRYLIKTRGQQVTLSCSPISGHRSVSWYQQTPGQGLQFLFEYFSETQRNKGNFPGRFSGRQFSNSRSEMNVSTLELGDSALYLCASSLGGTDYGYTFGSGTRLTVV.

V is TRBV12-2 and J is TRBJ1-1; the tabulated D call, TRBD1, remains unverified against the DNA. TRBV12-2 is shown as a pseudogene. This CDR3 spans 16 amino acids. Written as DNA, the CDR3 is TGTGCAAGTCGCCTTGACGGACAGGGAGTAATCACTGAAGCTTTCTTT. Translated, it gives CASRLDGQGVITEAFF.

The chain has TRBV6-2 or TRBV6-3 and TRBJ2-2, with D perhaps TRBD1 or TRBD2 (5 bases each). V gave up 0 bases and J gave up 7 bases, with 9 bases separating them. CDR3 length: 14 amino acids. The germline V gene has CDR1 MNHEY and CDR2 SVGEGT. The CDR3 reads CASSYSGTGGELFF. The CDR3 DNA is TGTGCCAGCAGTTACTCGGGGACGGGCGGGGAGCTGTTTTTT.

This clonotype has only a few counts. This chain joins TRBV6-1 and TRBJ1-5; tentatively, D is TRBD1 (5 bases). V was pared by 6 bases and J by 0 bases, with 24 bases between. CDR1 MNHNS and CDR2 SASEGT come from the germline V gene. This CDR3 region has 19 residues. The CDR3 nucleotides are TGTGCCAGCAGCCGTCGTCAACGGGGCGAGGCCCATAGCAATCAGCCCCAGCATTTT. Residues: CASSRRQRGEAHSNQPQHF.

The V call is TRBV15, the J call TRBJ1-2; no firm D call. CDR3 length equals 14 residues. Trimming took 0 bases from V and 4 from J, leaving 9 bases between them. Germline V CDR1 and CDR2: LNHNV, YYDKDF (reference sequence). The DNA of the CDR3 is TGTGCCACCAGCAGAGATGCGGCTAGCTATGGCTACACCTTC. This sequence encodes CATSRDAASYGYTF. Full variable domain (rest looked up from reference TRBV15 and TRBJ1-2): DAMVIQNPRYQVTQFGKPVTLSCSQTLNHNVMYWYQQKSSQAPKLLFHYYDKDFNNEADTPDNFQSRRPNTSFCFLDIRSPGLGDTAMYLCATSRDAASYGYTFGSGTRLTVV.

The CDR3 is CASSLGGLAGELFF. In DNA, the CDR3 is TGTGCCAGCAGCTTAGGCGGACTAGCCGGGGAGCTGTTTTTT. This chain uses TRBV7-2 with TRBJ2-2, with 7 bases matching TRBD2. CDR3 length: 14 amino acids. After removal of 1 base from V and 6 bases from J, the junction contained 2 bases not matched to a gene. Germline-derived CDR1 and CDR2 are SGHTA and FQGNSA.

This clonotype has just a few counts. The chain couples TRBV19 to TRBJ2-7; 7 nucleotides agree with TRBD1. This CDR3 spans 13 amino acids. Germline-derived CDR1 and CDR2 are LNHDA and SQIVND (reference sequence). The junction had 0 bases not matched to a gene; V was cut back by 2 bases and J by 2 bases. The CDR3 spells CASSIQGAYEQYF. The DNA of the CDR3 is TGTGCCAGTAGTATACAGGGGGCCTACGAGCAGTACTTC.

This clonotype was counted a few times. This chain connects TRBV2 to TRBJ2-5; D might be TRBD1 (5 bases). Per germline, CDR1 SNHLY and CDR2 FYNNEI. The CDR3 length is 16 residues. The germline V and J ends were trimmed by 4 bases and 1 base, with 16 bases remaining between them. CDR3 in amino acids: CASSVGVNPTQETQYF. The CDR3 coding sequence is TGTGCCAGCAGTGTAGGGGTGAACCCTACCCAAGAGACCCAGTACTTC. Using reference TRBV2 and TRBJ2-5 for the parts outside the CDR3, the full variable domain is EPEVTQTPSHQVTQMGQEVILRCVPISNHLYFYWYRQILGQKVEFLVSFYNNEISEKSEIFDDQFSVERPDGSNFTLKIRSTKLEDSAMYFCASSVGVNPTQETQYFGPGTRLLVL.

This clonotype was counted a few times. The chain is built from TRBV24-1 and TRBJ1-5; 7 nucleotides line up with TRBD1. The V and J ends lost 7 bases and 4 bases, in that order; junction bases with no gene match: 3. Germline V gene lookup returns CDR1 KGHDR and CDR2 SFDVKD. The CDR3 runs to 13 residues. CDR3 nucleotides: TGTGCCACCAGCGACAGGGTAAATCAGCCCCAGCATTTT. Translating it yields CATSDRVNQPQHF.

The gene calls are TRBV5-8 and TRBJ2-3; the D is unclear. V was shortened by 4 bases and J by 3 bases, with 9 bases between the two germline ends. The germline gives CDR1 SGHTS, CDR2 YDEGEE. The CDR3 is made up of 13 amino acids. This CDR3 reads CASSPVETDTQYF. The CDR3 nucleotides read TGTGCCAGCAGCCCGGTGGAAACAGATACGCAGTATTTT.

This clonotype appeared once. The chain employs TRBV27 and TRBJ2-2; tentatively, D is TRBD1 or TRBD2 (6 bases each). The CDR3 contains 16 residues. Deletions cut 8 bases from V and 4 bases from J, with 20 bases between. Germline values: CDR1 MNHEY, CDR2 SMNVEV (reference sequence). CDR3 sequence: CASRRTVGTGTGELFF. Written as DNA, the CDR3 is TGTGCCAGCCGTAGGACAGTGGGGACTGGCACCGGGGAGCTGTTTTTT.

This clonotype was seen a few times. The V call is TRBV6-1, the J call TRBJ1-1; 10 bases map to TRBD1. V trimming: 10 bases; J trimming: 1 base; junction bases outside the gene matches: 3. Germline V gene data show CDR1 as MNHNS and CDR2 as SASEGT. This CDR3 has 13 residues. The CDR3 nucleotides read TGTGCCACTAGGGACAGGGGGAACACTGAAGCTTTCTTT. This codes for CATRDRGNTEAFF.

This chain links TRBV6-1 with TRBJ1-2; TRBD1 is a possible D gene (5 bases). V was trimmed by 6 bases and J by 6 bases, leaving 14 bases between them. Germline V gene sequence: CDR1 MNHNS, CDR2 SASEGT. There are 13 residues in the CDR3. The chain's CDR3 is CASSSRQRHGYTF. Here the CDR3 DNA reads TGTGCCAGCAGCTCTAGACAGCGGCATGGCTACACCTTC.

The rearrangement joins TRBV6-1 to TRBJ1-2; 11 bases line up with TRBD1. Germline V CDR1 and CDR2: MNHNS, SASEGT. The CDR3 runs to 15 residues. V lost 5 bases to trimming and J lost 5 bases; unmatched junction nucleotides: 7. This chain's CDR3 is CASSITGTGGYGYTF. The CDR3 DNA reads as TGTGCCAGCAGTATTACCGGGACAGGGGGATATGGCTACACCTTC.

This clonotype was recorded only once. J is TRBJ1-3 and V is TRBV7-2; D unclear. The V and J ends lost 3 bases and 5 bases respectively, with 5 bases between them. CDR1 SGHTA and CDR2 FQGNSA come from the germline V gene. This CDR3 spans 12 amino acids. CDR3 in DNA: TGTGCCAGCAGCTTGGGCCGAAACACCATATATTTT. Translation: CASSLGRNTIYF.

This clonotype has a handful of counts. Here the CDR3 reads CASSPLRASNNGYTF. The CDR3 nucleotides are TGTGCCAGCAGTCCTCTTCGGGCCTCCAACAATGGCTACACCTTC. The chain has TRBV6-1 and TRBJ1-2; D is undetermined. Trimming pared 5 bases from V and 6 bases from J, leaving 19 bases between. Germline assignment: CDR1 MNHNS and CDR2 SASEGT. The CDR3 length is 15 residues.

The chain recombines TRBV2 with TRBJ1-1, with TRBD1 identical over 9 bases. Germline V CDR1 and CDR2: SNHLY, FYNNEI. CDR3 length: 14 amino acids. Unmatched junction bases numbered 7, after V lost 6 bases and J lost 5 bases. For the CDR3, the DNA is TGTGCCAGCAGGAGGGACAGGGAGAGGACTGAAGCTTTCTTT. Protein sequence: CASRRDRERTEAFF.

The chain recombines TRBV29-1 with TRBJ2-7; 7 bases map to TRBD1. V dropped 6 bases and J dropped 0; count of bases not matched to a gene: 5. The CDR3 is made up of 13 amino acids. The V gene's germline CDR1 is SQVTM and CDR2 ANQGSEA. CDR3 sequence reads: CSVGTASSYEQYF. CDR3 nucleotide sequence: TGCAGCGTCGGGACAGCGAGCTCCTACGAGCAGTACTTC.

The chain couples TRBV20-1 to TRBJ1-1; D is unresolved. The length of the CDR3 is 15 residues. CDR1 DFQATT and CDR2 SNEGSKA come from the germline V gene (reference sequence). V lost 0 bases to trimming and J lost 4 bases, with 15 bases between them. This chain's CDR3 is CSARDRGDSGTEAFF. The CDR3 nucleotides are TGCAGTGCTAGAGATCGCGGGGATTCCGGCACTGAAGCTTTCTTT.

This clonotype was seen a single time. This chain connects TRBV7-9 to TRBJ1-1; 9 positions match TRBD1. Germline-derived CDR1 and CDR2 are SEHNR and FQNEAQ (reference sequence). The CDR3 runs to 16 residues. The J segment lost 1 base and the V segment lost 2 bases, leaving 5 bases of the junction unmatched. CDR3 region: CASSLSWGQGNTEAFF. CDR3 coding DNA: TGTGCCAGCAGCTTAAGTTGGGGACAGGGGAACACTGAAGCTTTCTTT. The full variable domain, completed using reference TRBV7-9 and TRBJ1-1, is DTGVSQNPRHKITKRGQNVTFRCDPISEHNRLYWYRQTLGQGPEFLTYFQNEAQLEKSRLLSDRFSAERPKGSFSTLEIQRTEQGDSAMYLCASSLSWGQGNTEAFFGQGTRLTVV.

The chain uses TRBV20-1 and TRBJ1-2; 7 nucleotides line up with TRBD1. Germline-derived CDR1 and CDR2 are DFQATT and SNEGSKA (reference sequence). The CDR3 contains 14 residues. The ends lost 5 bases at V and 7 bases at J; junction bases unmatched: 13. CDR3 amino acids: CSAHQTGLGSGYTF. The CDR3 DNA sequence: TGCAGTGCTCACCAGACAGGGCTGGGGTCTGGCTACACCTTC.